This T cell receptor (beta chain) originates from a study of blood T cell repertoires in COVID-19. Study at large: T cells, B-cell-depleted T cells, or PBMCs provided the cDNA or gDNA that served as material.

The protocol was immunoSEQ multiplex PCR, while the TCRdb copy is restricted to in-frame clones and leaves out a portion. This table has over 85,000 clones, 72% appearing once. This CDR3 contains 13 residues. V was pared by 0 bases and J by 6 bases, with 6 bases between. Per germline, CDR1 SGHDN and CDR2 FVKESK. The rearrangement joins TRBV14 to TRBJ1-5; D unclear. Sequenced material: peripheral blood. This receptor was taken from a woman aged 60 to 75 with acute or convalescent COVID-19. The DNA of the CDR3 is TGTGCCAGCAGCCAAGATGTCCGTCAGCCCCAGCATTTT. This translates into CASSQDVRQPQHF. Using reference TRBV14 and TRBJ1-5 for the parts outside the CDR3, the full variable domain is EAGVTQFPSHSVIEKGQTVTLRCDPISGHDNLYWYRRVMGKEIKFLLHFVKESKQDESGMPNNRFLAERTGGTYSTLKVQPAELEDSGVYFCASSQDVRQPQHFGDGTRLSIL.